Below, one T cell receptor (beta chain) is given with its context. Seattle's cohort entered during active infection and was followed longitudinally. V shed 6 bases, J shed 9 bases, and the junction held 4 bases outside the gene matches. CDR1 MNHEY and CDR2 SVGAGI come from the germline V gene. The CDR3 is 13 residues long. This table comes from immunoSEQ multiplex PCR, and its TCRdb copy is limited to in-frame clones, with some not included. There are around 210,000 clones in the sample; approximately 85% occur only once, and 5.1% lies in the top ten. This sample stems from a study of blood T cell repertoires in COVID-19.

The sequenced material came from peripheral blood. V and J are TRBV6-5 and TRBJ2-1; 11 bases match TRBD1. This clonotype originated in a middle-aged man with COVID-19, enrolled during active disease. The CDR3 nucleotides read TGTGCCAGCAGCGGACAGGGGGCAGGTGAGCAGTTCTTC. Its translation: CASSGQGAGEQFF.